The 28 T cell receptor beta chains listed next were all sequenced from one sample in a study of blood T cells in healthy people across ages (dated by TCRdb to between 2015 and 2017). The method was 5' RACE. TCRdb lists the instrument as Illumina HiSeq 2500. The second PCR ran for about 7 to 11 cycles and used a J-beta primer mix along with a sample-barcoded 5' primer. TCRdb cleaned the public reads at Q25 with fastp, built clones with MiXCR and kept in-frame beta chains. Rows matching on CDR3 protein sequence are summarized as one entry with the most common DNA and genes. The sample table lists over a million distinct CDR3 sequences, approximately 43% of them with a count of one. The ten largest clones take up approximately 4.1% of the sample. The sample was blood. The receptors derive from a woman between 18 and 29 years old in good health.

This clonotype was observed a single time. This sequence joins TRBV12-3 or TRBV12-4 and TRBJ1-1, with D perhaps matching TRBD1 (6 bases). The CDR3 has 13 residues. V lost 6 bases and J 4 bases, leaving 12 bases between the germline ends. Written as DNA, the CDR3 is TGTGCCAGCAGCCGCAGGGGAGCCACTGAAGCTTTCTTT. As protein: CASSRRGATEAFF.

This chain connects TRBV24-1 to TRBJ1-5, with 10 bases matching TRBD1. Germline values: CDR1 KGHDR, CDR2 SFDVKD. CDR3 length equals 15 residues. Trimming removed 3 bases from V and 5 bases from J; junction bases left unmatched: 3. The CDR3 coding sequence is TGTGCCACCAGTGATGATGGACAGGGGGATCAGCCCCAGCATTTT. This codes for CATSDDGQGDQPQHF.

This sequence joins TRBV2 and TRBJ1-1; 7 bases map to TRBD1. Unmatched junction bases numbered 7, after V lost 6 bases and J lost 3 bases. The CDR3 is made up of 14 amino acids. The germline V gene encodes CDR1 SNHLY and CDR2 FYNNEI. CDR3 loop: CASRGQDMDTEAFF. Here the CDR3 DNA reads TGTGCCAGCAGAGGACAGGATATGGACACTGAAGCTTTCTTT.

The rearrangement uses TRBV5-1 and TRBJ2-6; no definite D call. The length of the CDR3 is 15 residues. V shed 0 bases and J shed 2 bases, with 6 bases lying between them. CDR1 and CDR2 (germline): SGHRS, YFSETQ. The chain's CDR3 is CASSLDVAGANVLTF. The CDR3 DNA is TGCGCCAGCAGCTTGGATGTAGCTGGGGCCAACGTCCTGACTTTC.

This chain links TRBV6-6 with TRBJ2-7, with a tentative D call TRBD2 (5 bases). Germline V gene data show CDR1 as MNHNY and CDR2 as SVGAGI (reference sequence). V lost 5 bases, J lost 0 bases, and 11 bases lay in between. The CDR3 runs 14 residues. The CDR3 sequence: CASSAFGISYEQYF. The CDR3, as DNA: TGTGCCAGCAGTGCGTTCGGGATCTCCTACGAGCAGTACTTC.

This clonotype was picked up a small number of times. J is TRBJ2-1 and V is TRBV27, with D hard to call. This CDR3 is built from 16 residues. CDR1 and CDR2 from the germline V gene are MNHEY and SMNVEV (reference sequence). Trimming shortened V by 2 bases and J by 2 bases, and 13 bases separated the two germline ends. The CDR3 nucleotides are TGTGCCAGCAGTTTAACCGCAGTACCACCCTACAATGAGCAGTTCTTC. Residues: CASSLTAVPPYNEQFF.

The chain has TRBV6-2 or TRBV6-3 and TRBJ1-5; no reliable D call. Trimming shortened V by 4 bases and J by 4 bases, and 17 bases separated the two germline ends. This CDR3 region has 16 residues. Germline V gene lookup returns CDR1 MNHEY and CDR2 SVGEGT. The CDR3 DNA reads as TGTGCCAGCAGTTGGTCCCAGAATTTCAATAATCAGCCCCAGCATTTT. It codes for CASSWSQNFNNQPQHF.

This sequence joins TRBV5-6 and TRBJ1-1, with D possibly TRBD1 on 5 matching bases. The V gene lost 8 bases and the J gene lost 0 bases, with 8 bases spanning the gap. CDR1 SGHDT and CDR2 YYEEEE come from the germline V gene. The CDR3 consists of 12 residues. The CDR3 DNA reads TGTGCCAGTTGGGGCCTGAACACTGAAGCTTTCTTT. Encoded protein: CASWGLNTEAFF.

J is TRBJ2-4 and V is TRBV30; D call uncertain. The J call may be incorrect, as the DNA end agrees better with TRBJ2-7. The CDR3 runs 12 residues. The V gene's germline CDR1 is GTSNPN and CDR2 SVGIG (reference sequence). The DNA for the CDR3 is TGTGCCTGGAGTGAGGCCGGGCGCGAGCAGTACTTC. Protein sequence: CAWSEAGREQYF.

The table lists this clonotype with a count of one. This chain connects TRBV4-3 to TRBJ2-1; 14 bases are shared with TRBD2. The junction had 7 bases not matched to a gene; V was cut back by 0 bases and J by 0 bases. The CDR3 covers 20 residues. Per the germline V gene, CDR1 is LGHNA and CDR2 is YSLEER. The CDR3 loop reads CASSQDLGLAGESSYNEQFF. The DNA of the CDR3 is TGCGCCAGCAGCCAAGACTTGGGACTAGCGGGAGAGAGCTCCTACAATGAGCAGTTCTTC.

This chain joins TRBV20-1 and TRBJ2-6; D not resolved. CDR1 DFQATT and CDR2 SNEGSKA come from the germline V gene (reference sequence). The CDR3 contains 18 residues. V gave up 6 bases and J gave up 0 bases, with 21 bases separating them. CDR3: CSATTPGRQSSGANVLTF. As DNA, the CDR3 is TGCAGTGCCACCACTCCGGGCAGGCAGAGCTCTGGGGCCAACGTCCTGACTTTC.

The chain uses TRBV4-1 and TRBJ2-1; no clear D. Trimming removed 1 base at V and 10 bases at J, with 17 bases between. CDR1 and CDR2 from the germline V gene are MGHRA and YSYEKL. This CDR3 is built from 15 residues. CDR3 protein: CASSQVSGSSGEQFF. As DNA, the CDR3 is TGCGCCAGCAGCCAAGTATCGGGCTCATCCGGGGAGCAGTTCTTC.

Only a few counts were recorded for this clonotype. This chain uses TRBV6-1 with TRBJ1-2, with 11 bases aligning to TRBD1. Trimming at V came to 2 bases and at J to 2 bases, leaving 4 bases not matched to a gene. Looked up from germline, CDR1 is MNHNS and CDR2 is SASEGT. The CDR3 covers 16 residues. Here the CDR3 reads CASSEQGQGENYGYTF. CDR3 in DNA: TGTGCCAGCAGTGAACAGGGACAGGGGGAGAACTATGGCTACACCTTC.

A single count supports this clonotype. This chain's CDR3 is CASSLVQGVTF. The CDR3 coding sequence is TGTGCCAGCAGCCTAGTACAGGGGGTAACCTTC. V gene TRBV12-3 or TRBV12-4 combines with J gene TRBJ1-2, with 8 bases aligning to TRBD1. V lost 6 bases, J lost 14 bases, and 8 bases stayed unmatched. The CDR3 runs 11 residues.

This chain links TRBV9 with TRBJ1-3; D may be TRBD1 (6 bases). The CDR3 is made up of 15 amino acids. The germline CDR1 and CDR2 sequences are SGDLS and YYNGEE. Between the trimmed V and J ends, which lost 2 bases and 2 bases, there was a span of 11 bases. The CDR3, as DNA: TGTGCCAGCAGCGTCCGAGGGGGAACTGGAAACACCATATATTTT. The encoded protein is CASSVRGGTGNTIYF.

Many counts were recorded for this clonotype. The chain combines TRBV10-3 with TRBJ2-3; tentatively, D is TRBD2 (6 bases). The CDR3 totals 17 residues. The germline V gene has CDR1 ENHRY and CDR2 SYGVKD. Trimming removed 0 bases from V and 2 bases from J, with 15 bases in between. The CDR3 nucleotides read TGTGCCATCAGTGAGTCGGCCGGGGGAACTATCACAGATACGCAGTATTTT. Encoded protein: CAISESAGGTITDTQYF.

The V call is TRBV24-1, the J call TRBJ1-3; D remains ambiguous. Germline V gene sequence: CDR1 KGHDR, CDR2 SFDVKD. This CDR3 spans 14 amino acids. The V end was cut by 5 bases, the J end by 0 bases, with 7 bases between. The CDR3, as DNA: TGTGCCACCAGTGCCGGTTACTCTGGAAACACCATATATTTT. It codes for CATSAGYSGNTIYF.

This chain connects TRBV9 to TRBJ2-1; D is perhaps TRBD1 or TRBD2 (6 bases each). Trimming took 0 bases from V and 6 from J, leaving 16 bases between them. This CDR3 has 16 residues. Germline CDR1 reads SGDLS; CDR2 reads YYNGEE. CDR3: CASSVATRGVSNEQFF. The DNA for the CDR3 is TGTGCCAGCAGCGTAGCTACAAGGGGGGTTAGCAATGAGCAGTTCTTC.

The rearrangement links TRBV6-5 to TRBJ2-1; D might be TRBD1 (5 bases). The CDR3 contains 15 residues. Germline V gene sequence: CDR1 MNHEY, CDR2 SVGAGI. V lost 2 bases, J lost 7 bases, and 15 bases lay in between. CDR3 DNA: TGTGCCAGCAGTTACGGCAGGGCGAGATTAAATGAGCAGTTCTTC. It encodes CASSYGRARLNEQFF.

The chain is built from TRBV9 and TRBJ2-1; 7 bases fit TRBD1. Germline values: CDR1 SGDLS, CDR2 YYNGEE. Trimming cost V 1 base and J 8 bases; bases outside gene matches: 15. The CDR3 runs to 17 residues. CDR3 region: CASSVQTRDSSIDEQFF. DNA for the CDR3: TGTGCCAGCAGCGTACAAACCCGGGACAGTAGTATAGATGAGCAGTTCTTC.

The chain carries TRBV6-5 and TRBJ2-3; 8 positions match TRBD2. This CDR3 is built from 14 residues. The germline CDR1 and CDR2 sequences are MNHEY and SVGAGI. V lost 11 bases and J lost 9; bases outside the gene matches: 16. CDR3 amino acids: CASRRGGPHGTQYF. The CDR3 nucleotides are TGTGCCTCCCGTCGGGGGGGGCCCCATGGGACGCAGTATTTT.

CDR3 nucleotides: TGTGCCAGCAGCTTAGATCCTAGCGGGGTCAATGAGCAGTTCTTC. Translated: CASSLDPSGVNEQFF. The chain joins TRBV7-2 to TRBJ2-1, with 9 bases fitting TRBD2. The germline V gene has CDR1 SGHTA and CDR2 FQGNSA. This CDR3 region has 15 residues. The V segment lost 1 base and the J segment 6 bases; nucleotides outside the gene matches: 4.

J is TRBJ1-2 and V is TRBV7-9; D gene ambiguous. Germline CDR1 reads SEHNR; CDR2 reads FQNEAQ (reference sequence). The V gene lost 5 bases and the J gene lost 1 base, with 26 bases spanning the gap. The length of the CDR3 is 19 residues. The CDR3 here is CASSPTRSGSPFFNYGYTF. The CDR3 DNA follows: TGTGCCAGCAGCCCGACCCGATCGGGAAGCCCTTTTTTTAACTATGGCTACACCTTC.

The rearrangement joins TRBV9 to TRBJ2-7; 7 nucleotides align to TRBD1. Germline loops: CDR1 SGDLS, CDR2 YYNGEE. The J segment lost 1 base and the V segment lost 3 bases, leaving 4 bases of the junction unmatched. This CDR3 has 14 residues. The CDR3 loop is CASSAQGESYEQYF. In DNA form, the CDR3 reads TGTGCCAGCAGCGCTCAGGGGGAATCCTACGAGCAGTACTTC.

This clonotype was observed at least ten times. The chain links TRBV10-3 to TRBJ2-7; 7 positions match TRBD1. The CDR3 length is 16 residues. Trimming took 3 bases from V and 3 from J; bases not matched to a gene: 11. Germline V gives CDR1 ENHRY, CDR2 SYGVKD. CDR3 nucleotides: TGTGCCATCAGTGACCCACCCGGGACAGAGGGCTACGAGCAGTACTTC. Translated, it gives CAISDPPGTEGYEQYF.

The J gene is TRBJ2-1, the V gene TRBV30, with D perhaps matching TRBD1 (5 bases). The CDR3 spans 14 residues. The V and J ends lost 2 bases and 4 bases respectively, with 12 bases between them. Germline CDR1 GTSNPN, CDR2 SVGIG (reference sequence). The chain's CDR3 is CAWSPGPLYNEQFF. The CDR3 nucleotides are TGTGCCTGGAGTCCAGGGCCATTATACAATGAGCAGTTCTTC.

This clonotype was found a few times. The rearrangement links TRBV29-1 to TRBJ2-3; unclear D gene. The CDR3 totals 13 residues. The V end was cut by 5 bases, the J end by 2 bases, with 11 bases between. In germline, CDR1 is SQVTM, CDR2 ANQGSEA. CDR3 sequence reads: CSVRRTATDTQYF. The CDR3 DNA reads as TGCAGCGTTAGGAGAACAGCCACAGATACGCAGTATTTT.

The J gene is TRBJ1-2, the V gene TRBV3-1, with D possibly being TRBD1 (6 bases). Trimming left V 3 bases short and J 3 bases short, with 11 bases between. In germline, CDR1 is LGHDT, CDR2 YNNKEL (reference sequence). This CDR3 is 14 amino acids long. This CDR3 is CASSHSTGHYGYTF. CDR3 bases: TGTGCCAGCAGCCATTCGACAGGACACTATGGCTACACCTTC.